This TCR beta chain was captured in a study of T cells after posttransplantation cyclophosphamide. Study findings and constraints: TRB clonality was highly associated with recipient CMV seropositivity and reactivation. Donor-recipient repertoire similarity was low at 1-2 months, rising over year one. Blood and skin or GI T cell repertoires showed limited TRB overlap.

The CDR3 extends over 16 amino acids. The J segment lost 3 bases and the V segment lost 4 bases, leaving 11 bases of the junction unmatched. Per the germline V gene, CDR1 is SGHRS and CDR2 is YFSETQ. The assay was immunoSEQ multiplex PCR, and TCRdb's table has in-frame clones only and misses some. Of fewer than 45,000 clones in the sample, about three quarters were seen once. Concerning this clone itself: Its antigen is not identified.

Busulfan-fludarabine conditioning, marrow transplant, and cyclophosphamide on days +3 and +4 were administered. The rearrangement joins TRBV5-1 to TRBJ2-3, with TRBD1 identical over 7 bases. This clonotype was sampled from a female patient aged 40-49 years who received an allogeneic stem cell transplant from a related donor, was CMV-positive, and had no GVHD. The T cells may partly be graft donor cells. The sequencing here drew on CD4+ T cells sorted from blood, taken roughly 1,900 days after a stem cell transplant with posttransplant cyclophosphamide. CDR3 loop: CASSQRQGTVTDTQYF. Here the CDR3 DNA reads TGCGCCAGCAGCCAACGACAGGGAACGGTGACAGATACGCAGTATTTT.